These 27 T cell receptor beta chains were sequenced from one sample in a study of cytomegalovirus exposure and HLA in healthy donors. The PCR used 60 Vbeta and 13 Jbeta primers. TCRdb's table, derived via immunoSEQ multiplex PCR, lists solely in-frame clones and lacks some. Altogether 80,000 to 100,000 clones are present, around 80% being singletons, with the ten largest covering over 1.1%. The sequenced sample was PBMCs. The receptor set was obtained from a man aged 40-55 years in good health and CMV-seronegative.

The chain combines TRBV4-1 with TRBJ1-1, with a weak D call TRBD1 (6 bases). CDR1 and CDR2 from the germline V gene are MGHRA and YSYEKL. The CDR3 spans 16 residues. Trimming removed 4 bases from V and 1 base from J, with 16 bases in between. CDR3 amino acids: CASSLPRTATNTEAFF. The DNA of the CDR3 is TGCGCCAGCAGCCTGCCCCGGACAGCGACGAACACTGAAGCTTTCTTT.

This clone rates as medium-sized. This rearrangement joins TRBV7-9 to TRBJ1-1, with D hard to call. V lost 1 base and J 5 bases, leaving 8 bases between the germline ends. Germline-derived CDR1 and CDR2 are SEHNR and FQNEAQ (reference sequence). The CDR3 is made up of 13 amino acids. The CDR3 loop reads CASSLERLTEAFF. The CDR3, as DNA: TGTGCCAGCAGCTTAGAGAGACTGACTGAAGCTTTCTTT.

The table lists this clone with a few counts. CDR3 nucleotides: TGTGCCTGGCAGGGGGCAGGTGGCTACACCTTC. Its translation: CAWQGAGGYTF. The rearrangement links TRBV30 to TRBJ1-2; TRBD1 agrees at 8 bases. V trimming: 5 bases; J trimming: 7 bases; junction bases outside the gene matches: 3. Germline lookup yields CDR1 GTSNPN and CDR2 SVGIG (reference sequence). This CDR3 region has 11 residues.

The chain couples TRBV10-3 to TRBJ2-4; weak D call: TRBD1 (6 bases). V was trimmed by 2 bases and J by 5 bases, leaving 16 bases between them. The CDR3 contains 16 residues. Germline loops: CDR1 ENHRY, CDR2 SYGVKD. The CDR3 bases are TGTGCCATCAGTGAGACTGGCAGGGGTGGTGAAAACATTCAGTACTTC. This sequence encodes CAISETGRGGENIQYF.

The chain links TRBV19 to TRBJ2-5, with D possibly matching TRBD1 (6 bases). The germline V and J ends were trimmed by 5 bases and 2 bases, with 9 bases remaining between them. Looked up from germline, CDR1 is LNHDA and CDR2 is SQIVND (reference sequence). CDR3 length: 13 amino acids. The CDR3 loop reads CASSPGQQETQYF. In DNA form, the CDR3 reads TGTGCCAGTAGTCCGGGACAACAAGAGACCCAGTACTTC.

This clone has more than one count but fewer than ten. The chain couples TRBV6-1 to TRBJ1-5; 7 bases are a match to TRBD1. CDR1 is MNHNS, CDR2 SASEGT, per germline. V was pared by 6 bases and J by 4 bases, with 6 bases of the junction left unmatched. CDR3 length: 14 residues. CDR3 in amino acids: CASSVTGENQPQHF. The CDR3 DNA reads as TGTGCCAGCAGCGTAACAGGGGAGAATCAGCCCCAGCATTTT.

The CDR3 sequence is CASGGSSYEQYF. The DNA for the CDR3 is TGTGCCAGCGGGGGTAGCTCCTACGAGCAGTACTTC. The genes are TRBV10-3 and TRBJ2-7, with TRBD2 identical over 7 bases. This CDR3 comprises 12 residues. V lost 10 bases to trimming and J lost 0 bases; unmatched junction nucleotides: 3. CDR1 is ENHRY and CDR2 is SYGVKD in the germline V gene.

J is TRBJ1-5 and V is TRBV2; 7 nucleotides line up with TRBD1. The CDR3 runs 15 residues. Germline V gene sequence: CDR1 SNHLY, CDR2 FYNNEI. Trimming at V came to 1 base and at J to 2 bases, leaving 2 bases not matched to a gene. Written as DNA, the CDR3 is TGTGCCAGCAGTGAAGGGACAGGCCGCAATCAGCCCCAGCATTTT. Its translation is CASSEGTGRNQPQHF. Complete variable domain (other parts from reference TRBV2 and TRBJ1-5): EPEVTQTPSHQVTQMGQEVILRCVPISNHLYFYWYRQILGQKVEFLVSFYNNEISEKSEIFDDQFSVERPDGSNFTLKIRSTKLEDSAMYFCASSEGTGRNQPQHFGDGTRLSIL.

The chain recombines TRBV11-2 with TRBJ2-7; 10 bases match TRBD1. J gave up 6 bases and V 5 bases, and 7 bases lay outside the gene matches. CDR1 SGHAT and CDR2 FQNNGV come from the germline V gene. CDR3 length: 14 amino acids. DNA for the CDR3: TGTGCCAGCAGCCCCGGACAGGGGGGATCCGAGCAGTACTTC. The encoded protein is CASSPGQGGSEQYF.

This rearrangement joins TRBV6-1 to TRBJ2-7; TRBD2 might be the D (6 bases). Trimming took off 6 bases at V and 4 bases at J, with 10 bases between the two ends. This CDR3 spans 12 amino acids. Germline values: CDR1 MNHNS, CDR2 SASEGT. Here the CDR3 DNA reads TGTGCCAGCAGATTGGGACTTTACGAGCAGTACTTC. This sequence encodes CASRLGLYEQYF.

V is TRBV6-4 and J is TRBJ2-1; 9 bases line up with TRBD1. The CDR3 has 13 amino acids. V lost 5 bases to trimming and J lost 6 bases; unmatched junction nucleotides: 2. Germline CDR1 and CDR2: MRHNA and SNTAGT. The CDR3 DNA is TGTGCCAGCAGTACGACAGGGGGCAATGAGCAGTTCTTC. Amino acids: CASSTTGGNEQFF.

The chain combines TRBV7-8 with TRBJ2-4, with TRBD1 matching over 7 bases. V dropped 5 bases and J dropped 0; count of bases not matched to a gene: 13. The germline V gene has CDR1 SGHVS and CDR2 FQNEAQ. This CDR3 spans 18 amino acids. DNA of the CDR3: TGTGCCAGCAGCCAAGCCGTCAGGGGACAGATAGCCAAAAACATTCAGTACTTC. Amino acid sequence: CASSQAVRGQIAKNIQYF.

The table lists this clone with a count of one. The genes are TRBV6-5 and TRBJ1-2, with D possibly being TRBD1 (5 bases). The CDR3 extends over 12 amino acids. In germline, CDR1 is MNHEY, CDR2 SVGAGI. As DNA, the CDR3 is TGTGTAATCGGCGGGGGACACTATGGCTACACCTTC. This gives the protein CVIGGGHYGYTF.

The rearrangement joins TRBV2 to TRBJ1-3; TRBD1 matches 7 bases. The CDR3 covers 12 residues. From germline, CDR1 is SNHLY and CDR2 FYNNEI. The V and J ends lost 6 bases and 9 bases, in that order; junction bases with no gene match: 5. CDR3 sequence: CASRGDRGTIYF. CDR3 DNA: TGTGCCAGCAGGGGGGACAGAGGCACCATATATTTT.

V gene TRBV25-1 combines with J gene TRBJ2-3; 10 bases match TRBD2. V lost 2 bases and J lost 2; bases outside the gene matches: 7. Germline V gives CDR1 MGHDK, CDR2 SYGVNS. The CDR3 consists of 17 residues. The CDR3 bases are TGTGCCAGCAGTGAAAAATCCCTAGCGGGAGACACAGATACGCAGTATTTT. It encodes CASSEKSLAGDTDTQYF.

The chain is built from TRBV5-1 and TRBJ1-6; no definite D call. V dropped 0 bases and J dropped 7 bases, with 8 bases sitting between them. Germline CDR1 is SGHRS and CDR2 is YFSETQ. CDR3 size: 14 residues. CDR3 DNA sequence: TGCGCCAGCAGCTTGGTTGGAGTCAATTCACCCCTCCACTTT. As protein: CASSLVGVNSPLHF.

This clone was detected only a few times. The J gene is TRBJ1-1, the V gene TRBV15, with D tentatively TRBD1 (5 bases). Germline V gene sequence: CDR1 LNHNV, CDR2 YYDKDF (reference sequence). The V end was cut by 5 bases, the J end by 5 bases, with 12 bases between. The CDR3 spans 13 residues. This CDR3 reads CATSPRQGTEAFF. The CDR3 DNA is TGTGCCACCAGCCCTAGGCAGGGAACTGAAGCTTTCTTT.

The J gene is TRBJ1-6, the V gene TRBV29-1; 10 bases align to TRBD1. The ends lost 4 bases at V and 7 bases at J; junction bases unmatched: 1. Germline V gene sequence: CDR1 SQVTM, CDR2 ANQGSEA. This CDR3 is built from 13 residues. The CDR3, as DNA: TGCAGCGTTGGACAGGGGGCCAATTCACCCCTCCACTTT. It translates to CSVGQGANSPLHF.

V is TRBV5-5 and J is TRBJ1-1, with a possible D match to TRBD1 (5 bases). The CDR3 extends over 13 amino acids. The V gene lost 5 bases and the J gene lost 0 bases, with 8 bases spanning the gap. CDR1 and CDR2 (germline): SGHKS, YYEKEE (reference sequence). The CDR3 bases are TGTGCCAGCAGACAACAGGTGAACACTGAAGCTTTCTTT. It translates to CASRQQVNTEAFF. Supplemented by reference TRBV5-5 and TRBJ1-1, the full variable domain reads DAGVTQSPTHLIKTRGQQVTLRCSPISGHKSVSWYQQVLGQGPQFIFQYYEKEERGRGNFPDRFSARQFPNYSSELNVNALLLGDSALYLCASRQQVNTEAFFGQGTRLTVV.

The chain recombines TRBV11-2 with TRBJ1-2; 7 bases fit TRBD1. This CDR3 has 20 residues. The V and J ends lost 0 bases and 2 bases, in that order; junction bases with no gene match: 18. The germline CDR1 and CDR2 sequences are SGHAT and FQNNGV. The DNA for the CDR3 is TGTGCCAGCAGCTTAGATGTTTGGGACAGCTTTTCCACTTTAAACTATGGCTACACCTTC. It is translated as CASSLDVWDSFSTLNYGYTF. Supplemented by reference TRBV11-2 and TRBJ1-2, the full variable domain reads EAGVAQSPRYKIIEKRQSVAFWCNPISGHATLYWYQQILGQGPKLLIQFQNNGVVDDSQLPKDRFSAERLKGVDSTLKIQPAKLEDSAVYLCASSLDVWDSFSTLNYGYTFGSGTRLTVV.

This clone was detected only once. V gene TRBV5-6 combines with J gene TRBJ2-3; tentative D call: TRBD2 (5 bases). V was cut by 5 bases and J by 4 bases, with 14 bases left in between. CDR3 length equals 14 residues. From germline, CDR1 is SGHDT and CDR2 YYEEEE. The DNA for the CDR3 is TGTGCCAGCAGTTCCCCGGGGAACGCAGATACGCAGTATTTT. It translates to CASSSPGNADTQYF.

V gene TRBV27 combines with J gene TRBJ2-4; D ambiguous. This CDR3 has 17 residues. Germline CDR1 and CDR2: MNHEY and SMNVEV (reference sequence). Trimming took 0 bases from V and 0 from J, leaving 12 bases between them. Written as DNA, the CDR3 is TGTGCCAGCAGTTTATCCTTAGAGGCGGTAGCCAAAAACATTCAGTACTTC. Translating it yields CASSLSLEAVAKNIQYF.

The CDR3 DNA sequence: TGTGCCAGCAGCTTAGGTCCGCACTCTGAAGCTTTCTTT. This sequence encodes CASSLGPHSEAFF. The chain joins TRBV13 to TRBJ1-1; D is ambiguous. Trimming took off 0 bases at V and 6 bases at J, with 8 bases between the two ends. The CDR3 length is 13 residues. Germline V gene data show CDR1 as PRHDT and CDR2 as FYEKMQ (reference sequence).

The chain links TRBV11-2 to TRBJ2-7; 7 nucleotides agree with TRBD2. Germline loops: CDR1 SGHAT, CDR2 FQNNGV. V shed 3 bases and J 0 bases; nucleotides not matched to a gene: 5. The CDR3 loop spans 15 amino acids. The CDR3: CASSFELASSYEQYF. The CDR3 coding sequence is TGTGCCAGCAGCTTCGAACTAGCGAGCTCCTACGAGCAGTACTTC.

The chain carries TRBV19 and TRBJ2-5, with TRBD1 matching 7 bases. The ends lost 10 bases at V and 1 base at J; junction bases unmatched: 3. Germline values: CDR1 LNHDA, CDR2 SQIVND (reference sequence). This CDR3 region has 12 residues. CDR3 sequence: CATGQAQETQYF. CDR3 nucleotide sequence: TGTGCCACAGGACAGGCCCAAGAGACCCAGTACTTC.

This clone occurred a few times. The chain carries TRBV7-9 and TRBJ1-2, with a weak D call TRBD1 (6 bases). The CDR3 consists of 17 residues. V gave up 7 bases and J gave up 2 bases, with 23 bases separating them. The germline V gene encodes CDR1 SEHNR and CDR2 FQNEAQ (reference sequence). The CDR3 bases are TGTGCCAGCACCACTATGACCCAGGGGCGCCAAAACTATGGCTACACCTTC. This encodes CASTTMTQGRQNYGYTF.

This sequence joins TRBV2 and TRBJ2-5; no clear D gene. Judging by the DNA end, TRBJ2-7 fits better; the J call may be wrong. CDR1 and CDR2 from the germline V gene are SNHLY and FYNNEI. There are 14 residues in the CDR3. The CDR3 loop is CASSVIVFRSEQYF. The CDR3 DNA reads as TGTGCCAGCAGTGTTATCGTATTTCGGTCCGAGCAGTACTTC.